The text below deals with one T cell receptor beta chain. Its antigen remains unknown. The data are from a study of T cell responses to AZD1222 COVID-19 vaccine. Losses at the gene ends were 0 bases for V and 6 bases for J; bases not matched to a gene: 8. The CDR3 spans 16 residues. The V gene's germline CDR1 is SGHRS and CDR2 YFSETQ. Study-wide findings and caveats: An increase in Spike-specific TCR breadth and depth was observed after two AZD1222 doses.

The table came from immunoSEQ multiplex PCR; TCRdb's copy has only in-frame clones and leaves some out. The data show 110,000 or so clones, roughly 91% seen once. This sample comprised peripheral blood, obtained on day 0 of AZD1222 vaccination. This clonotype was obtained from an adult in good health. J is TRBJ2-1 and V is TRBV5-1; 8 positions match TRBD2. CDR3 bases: TGCGCCAGCAGCTTGGCCACGGGAGGGCGAGGCAATGAGCAGTTCTTC. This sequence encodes CASSLATGGRGNEQFF.